The text below deals with one TCR beta chain. This CDR3 is 14 amino acids long. CDR1 and CDR2 (germline): SGHNT, YENEEA. Trimming at V came to 4 bases and at J to 1 base, leaving 4 bases not matched to a gene. The source of the sample is a study of blood T cell repertoires in COVID-19. Sequencing was performed with immunoSEQ multiplex PCR; in TCRdb, only in-frame clones are kept and a portion is missing. The sample gives roughly 200,000 clones, 85% to 90% of which show up once; about 6% is in the top ten. The clonotype was recovered from a man aged 55-75 years who had recovered from COVID-19. V gene TRBV11-3 combines with J gene TRBJ2-7; 7 nucleotides match TRBD1. Sequencing was performed on peripheral blood. CDR3 nucleotides: TGTGCCAGCAGCTGGGGCAGGGGGTCCTACGAGCAGTACTTC. Residues: CASSWGRGSYEQYF.